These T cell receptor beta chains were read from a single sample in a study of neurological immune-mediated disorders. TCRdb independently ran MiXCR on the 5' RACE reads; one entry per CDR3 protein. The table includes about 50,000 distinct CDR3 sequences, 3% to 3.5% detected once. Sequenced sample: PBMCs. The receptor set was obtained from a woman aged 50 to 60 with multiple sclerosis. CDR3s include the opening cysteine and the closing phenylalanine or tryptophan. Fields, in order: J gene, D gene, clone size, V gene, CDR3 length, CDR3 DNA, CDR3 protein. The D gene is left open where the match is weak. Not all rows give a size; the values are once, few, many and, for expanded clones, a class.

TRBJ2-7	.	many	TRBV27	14	TGTGCCAGCAGTTTAAGTAGATACGACTACGAGCAGTACTTC	CASSLSRYDYEQYF
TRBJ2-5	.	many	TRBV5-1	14	TGCGCCAGCACCAAAGTCGGCTCCCAAGAGACCCAGTACTTC	CASTKVGSQETQYF
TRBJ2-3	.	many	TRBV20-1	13	TGCAGTGCCGAGCGGAATCCTAAGCCTACGCAGTATTTT	CSAERNPKPTQYF
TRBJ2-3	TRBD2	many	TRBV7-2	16	TGTGCCAGCAGCGCGACTAGCGGGGCCAGCACAGATACGCAGTATTTT	CASSATSGASTDTQYF
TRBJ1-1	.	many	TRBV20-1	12	TGCAGTGCTATCGACGGGAACACTGAAGCTTTCTTT	CSAIDGNTEAFF
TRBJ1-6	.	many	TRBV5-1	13	TGCGCCAGCAGCTTCGTACAGGATTCACCCCTCCACTTT	CASSFVQDSPLHF
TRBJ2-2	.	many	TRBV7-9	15	TGTGCCAGCAGCTTGACGGAGGGGGTTGCCGGGGAGCTGTTTTTT	CASSLTEGVAGELFF
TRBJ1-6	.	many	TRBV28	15	TGTGCCAGCAGTTTATTACGGGGGAAAAATTCACCCCTCCACTTT	CASSLLRGKNSPLHF
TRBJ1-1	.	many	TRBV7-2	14	TGTGCCAGCAGCTTAGGCCCGGAGGGTACTGAAGCTTTCTTT	CASSLGPEGTEAFF
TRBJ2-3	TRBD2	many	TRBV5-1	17	TGCGCCAGCAGTCGCTTTGGAGGCGCGGGGGAGGCAGATACGCAGTATTTT	CASSRFGGAGEADTQYF
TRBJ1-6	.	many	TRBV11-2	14	TGTGCCAGCAGCTTTGGGAGCCGTAATTCACCCCTCCACTTT	CASSFGSRNSPLHF
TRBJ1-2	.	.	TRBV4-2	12	TGTGCCAGCAGCCAGTATACAGCGATACCTTCCTTC	CASSQYTAIPSF
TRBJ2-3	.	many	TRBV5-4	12	TGTGCCAGCAGTTATGCGGGAGATACGCAGTATTTT	CASSYAGDTQYF
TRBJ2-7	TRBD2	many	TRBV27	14	TGTGCCAGCGGAGGACGGGGGGTAAGCTACGAGCAGTACTTC	CASGGRGVSYEQYF
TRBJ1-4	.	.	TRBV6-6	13	TGTGCCAGTCACAGATCAACTAATGAAAAACTGTTTTTT	CASHRSTNEKLFF
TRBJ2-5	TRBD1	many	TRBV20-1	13	TGCAGTGCTAGCGGGACAGGTCAAGAGACCCAGTACTTC	CSASGTGQETQYF